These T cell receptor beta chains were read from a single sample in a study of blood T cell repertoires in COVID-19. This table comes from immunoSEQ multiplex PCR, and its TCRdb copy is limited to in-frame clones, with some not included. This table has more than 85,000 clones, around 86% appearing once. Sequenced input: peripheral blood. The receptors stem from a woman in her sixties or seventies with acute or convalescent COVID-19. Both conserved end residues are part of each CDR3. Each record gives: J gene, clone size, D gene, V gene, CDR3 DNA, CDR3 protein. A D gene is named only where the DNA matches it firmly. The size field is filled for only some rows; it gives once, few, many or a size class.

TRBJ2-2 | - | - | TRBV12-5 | TGTGCTAGTGGCAAGGGGGGGTCGAACACCGGGGAGCTGTTTTTT | CASGKGGSNTGELFF
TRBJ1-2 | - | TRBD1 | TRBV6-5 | TGTGCCATCCCAGGGGGGCCGGGGGATGGCTACACCTTC | CAIPGGPGDGYTF
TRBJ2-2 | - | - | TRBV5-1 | TGCGCCAGCAGCTTGGCTGCGGGGGCTTCCGGGGAGCTGTTTTTT | CASSLAAGASGELFF
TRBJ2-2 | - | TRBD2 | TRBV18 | TGTGCCAGCTCACCCGAGCGGGGAGGGACCGGGGAGCTGTTTTTT | CASSPERGGTGELFF
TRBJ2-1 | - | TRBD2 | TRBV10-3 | TGTGCCATCAGGGGGACTGTACTAGCGGGAGGCTCCTACAATGAGCAGTTCTTC | CAIRGTVLAGGSYNEQFF
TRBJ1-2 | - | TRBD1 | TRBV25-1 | TGTGCCAGCCGTGATACAGGGGCAACTGGCTACACCTTC | CASRDTGATGYTF
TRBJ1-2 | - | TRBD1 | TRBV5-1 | TGCGCCAGCAGGGTAACAGGGGGTAACTATGGCTACACCTTC | CASRVTGGNYGYTF
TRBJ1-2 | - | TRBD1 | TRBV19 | TGTGCCAGTAGTAGGGACAGGGGCGAGGATGGCTACACCTTC | CASSRDRGEDGYTF
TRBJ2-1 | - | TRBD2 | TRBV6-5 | TGTGCCAGCAGAAGAGCGGGAGCGATTTACAATGAGCAGTTCTTC | CASRRAGAIYNEQFF
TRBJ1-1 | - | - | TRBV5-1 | TGCGCCAGCAGCCCTGCTCCGGGGTTGAACACTGAAGCTTTCTTT | CASSPAPGLNTEAFF
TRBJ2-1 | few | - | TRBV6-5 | TGTGCCAGCAGTTACCTGAGGGCCGCTCCGGTCTTC | CASSYLRAAPVF
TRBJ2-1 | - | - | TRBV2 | TGTGCCAGCAGCCGGGTTTGGGACACGGCCAATGAGCAGTTCTTC | CASSRVWDTANEQFF
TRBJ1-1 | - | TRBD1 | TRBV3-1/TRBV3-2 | TGTGCCAGCAGCCCTCACAGGGGTGGGGATACTGAAGCTTTCTTT | CASSPHRGGDTEAFF
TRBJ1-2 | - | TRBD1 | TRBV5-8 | TGTGCCAGCAGACCGGGACAGGGCACCTATGGCTACACCTTC | CASRPGQGTYGYTF
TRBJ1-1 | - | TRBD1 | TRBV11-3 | TGTGCCAGCAGCCAGGGGGTTAACACTGAAGCTTTCTTT | CASSQGVNTEAFF
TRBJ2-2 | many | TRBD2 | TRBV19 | TGTGCCAGTAGTATGTTGGTAGCGGGGGCCACCGGGGAGCTGTTTTTT | CASSMLVAGATGELFF
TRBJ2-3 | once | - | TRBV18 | TGTGCCAGCTCACCAGAGGTTTCGACAGATACGCAGTATTTT | CASSPEVSTDTQYF
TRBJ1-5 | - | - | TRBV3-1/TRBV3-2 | TGTGCCAGCAGCCAAGACCCAGGACTGAATCAGCCCCAGCATTTT | CASSQDPGLNQPQHF
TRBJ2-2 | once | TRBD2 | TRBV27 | TGTGCCAGCAGTGCCGGGACTAGCACCGGGGAGCTGTTTTTT | CASSAGTSTGELFF
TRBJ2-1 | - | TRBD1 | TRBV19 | TGTGCCAGTAGTCTGACAGGGGTAAGGCAGTTCTTC | CASSLTGVRQFF
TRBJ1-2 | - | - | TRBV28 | TGTGCCAGCAGTTACTACTATGGCTACACCTTC | CASSYYYGYTF
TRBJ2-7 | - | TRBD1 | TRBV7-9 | TGTGCCAGCAGCTGGGGACAGGGTTCTTACGAGCAGTACTTC | CASSWGQGSYEQYF
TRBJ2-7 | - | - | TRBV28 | TGTGCCAGCAACCCCGCAAGGCCCCTAGGCGAGCAGTACTTC | CASNPARPLGEQYF
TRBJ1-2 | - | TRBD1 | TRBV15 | TGTGCCACCAGCAGCCGGGACAGGAACTATGGCTACACCTTC | CATSSRDRNYGYTF
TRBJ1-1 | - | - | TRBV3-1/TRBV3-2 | TGTGCCAGCAGCCAAGATCGGGGGGGTGAAGCTTTCTTT | CASSQDRGGEAFF
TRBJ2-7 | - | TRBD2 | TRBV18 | TGTGCCAGCTCACCCCTACGGGAGGTAACCTACGAGCAGTACTTC | CASSPLREVTYEQYF
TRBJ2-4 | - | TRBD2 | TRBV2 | TGTGCCAGCAGCCCGGGACTAGCGGTTAAAAACATTCAGTACTTC | CASSPGLAVKNIQYF
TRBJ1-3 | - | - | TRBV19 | TGTGCCAGTAGTCTCCCTGGCCGAACCTCTGGAAACACCATATATTTT | CASSLPGRTSGNTIYF
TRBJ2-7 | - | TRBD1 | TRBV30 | TGTGCCTGGAGTCCAGGGGGCTACGAGCAGTACTTC | CAWSPGGYEQYF
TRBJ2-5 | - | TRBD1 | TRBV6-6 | TGTGCCAGCAGGGACAGGTGGGAAGAGACCCAGTACTTC | CASRDRWEETQYF
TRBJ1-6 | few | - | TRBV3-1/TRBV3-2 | TGTGCCAGCAGCCAACACAGAGATAATTCACCCCTCCACTTT | CASSQHRDNSPLHF
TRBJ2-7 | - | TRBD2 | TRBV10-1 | TGCGCCAGCAGTGAGAATGTAGCGGGAGTTGACGAGCAGTACTTC | CASSENVAGVDEQYF
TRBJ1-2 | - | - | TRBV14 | TGTGCCAGCAGCCAAGATCGGTCGAGAGTTTATGGCTACACCTTC | CASSQDRSRVYGYTF
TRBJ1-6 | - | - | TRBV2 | TGTGCCAGCAACCTTATCGGCAGGGGAAATTCACCCCTCCACTTT | CASNLIGRGNSPLHF
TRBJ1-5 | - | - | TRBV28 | TGTGCCAGCAGTTTATTGAGGGATAGGAGCAATCAGCCCCAGCATTTT | CASSLLRDRSNQPQHF
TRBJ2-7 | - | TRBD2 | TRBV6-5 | TGTGCCAGCAGTTACTCGCGTCTAGCGGGAGGCGAGCAGTACTTC | CASSYSRLAGGEQYF